Listed here are 19 T cell receptor beta chains from one sample, sequenced in a study of T cell responses to AZD1222 COVID-19 vaccine. The data were produced by immunoSEQ multiplex PCR, yet TCRdb's version contains in-frame clones alone and is incomplete. The repertoire holds roughly 200,000 clones, roughly nine tenths seen once, with over 1.5% in the top ten. The specimen was peripheral blood, collected 28 days after the second AZD1222 dose. The receptors shown here come from an adult who received the AZD1222 COVID-19 vaccine.

This clone was seen only once. The rearrangement joins TRBV7-3 to TRBJ1-6; D is undetermined. The CDR3 sequence is 14 residues long. Between the trimmed V and J ends, which lost 5 bases and 6 bases, there was a span of 11 bases. From germline, CDR1 is SGHTA and CDR2 FQGTGA. CDR3 loop: CASSDQAFNSPLHF. CDR3 DNA sequence: TGTGCCAGCAGCGACCAAGCTTTTAATTCACCCCTCCACTTT.

J is TRBJ2-3 and V is TRBV7-3, with 8 bases fitting TRBD2. The CDR3 runs to 14 residues. V lost 3 bases to trimming and J lost 3 bases; unmatched junction nucleotides: 2. The germline V gene encodes CDR1 SGHTA and CDR2 FQGTGA. For the CDR3, the DNA is TGTGCCAGCAGCTTGTCTAGCGGGACAGATACGCAGTATTTT. It encodes CASSLSSGTDTQYF.

The chain has TRBV9 and TRBJ2-1; 9 bases agree with TRBD1. This CDR3 is 14 amino acids long. V trimming: 5 bases; J trimming: 5 bases; junction bases outside the gene matches: 5. The germline gives CDR1 SGDLS, CDR2 YYNGEE. CDR3 DNA sequence: TGTGCCAGCAGTGACAGGGGGATTAACAATGAGCAGTTCTTC. Translation gives CASSDRGINNEQFF. The full variable domain, rest sourced from reference TRBV9 and TRBJ2-1, is DSGVTQTPKHLITATGQRVTLRCSPRSGDLSVYWYQQSLDQGLQFLIQYYNGEERAKGNILERFSAQQFPDLHSELNLSSLELGDSALYFCASSDRGINNEQFFGPGTRLTVL.

The chain recombines TRBV20-1 with TRBJ2-7, with D possibly matching TRBD1 (5 bases). V was cut by 3 bases and J by 2 bases, with 14 bases left in between. The CDR3 loop spans 14 amino acids. CDR1 and CDR2 (germline): DFQATT, SNEGSKA (reference sequence). The CDR3 DNA reads TGCAGTGCTAGTTATCAAGACAGTACCTACGAGCAGTACTTC. Residues: CSASYQDSTYEQYF.

About this clone itself: One end of the junction does not line up with germline, which may come from a read error. V usage is TRBV11-2 and J usage is TRBJ2-1, with D perhaps given as TRBD1 or TRBD2 (5 bases each). Per germline, CDR1 SGHAT and CDR2 FQNNGV. The CDR3 has 16 residues. The DNA of the CDR3 is TGTGCCAGCAGCGTAGACTGGGGGAGCTCCTACAATGAGCAGTTCTTC. As protein: CASSVDWGSSYNEQFF.

This chain connects TRBV5-8 to TRBJ2-4, with TRBD2 matching over 10 bases. V dropped 0 bases and J dropped 6; count of bases not matched to a gene: 3. CDR3 length: 15 residues. Looked up from germline, CDR1 is SGHTS and CDR2 is YDEGEE. The CDR3 region is CASSLASGGINIQYF. The CDR3 region has the DNA TGTGCCAGCAGCTTGGCTAGCGGGGGAATAAACATTCAGTACTTC.

This rearrangement joins TRBV5-4 to TRBJ1-4; no clear D gene. The germline gives CDR1 SGHNT, CDR2 YYREEE (reference sequence). Trimming took off 0 bases at V and 2 bases at J, with 17 bases between the two ends. This CDR3 is built from 18 residues. CDR3 bases: TGTGCCAGCAGCTTGGCATGGCCCTATGGGTCGACTAATGAAAAACTGTTTTTT. Translation: CASSLAWPYGSTNEKLFF.

The V and J genes are TRBV5-1 and TRBJ2-2; 8 bases are shared with TRBD2. Germline-derived CDR1 and CDR2 are SGHRS and YFSETQ. CDR3 length: 14 residues. Trimming took 3 bases from V and 6 from J; bases not matched to a gene: 4. The CDR3 loop reads CASSSGGLPGELFF. Here the CDR3 DNA reads TGCGCCAGCAGCTCGGGAGGGCTGCCCGGGGAGCTGTTTTTT.

This sequence joins TRBV28 and TRBJ2-3; 8 positions agree with TRBD2. The CDR3 is 16 residues long. With V trimmed by 2 bases and J by 1 base, 5 bases remained unmatched. Germline CDR1 and CDR2: MDHEN and SYDVKM. The CDR3 sequence: CASSLTYSGGTDTQYF. CDR3 DNA sequence: TGTGCCAGCAGTTTAACCTATAGCGGGGGCACAGATACGCAGTATTTT.

The chain carries TRBV27 and TRBJ2-7; D not resolved. CDR1 is MNHEY and CDR2 is SMNVEV in the germline V gene (reference sequence). V lost 2 bases to trimming and J lost 0 bases, with 5 bases between them. The CDR3 runs to 13 residues. The CDR3 sequence: CASSLKGSYEQYF. DNA of the CDR3: TGTGCCAGCAGTTTAAAGGGCTCCTACGAGCAGTACTTC.

This chain joins TRBV6-5 and TRBJ1-2; 7 positions agree with TRBD1. The CDR3 sequence is 15 residues long. The trim removed 5 bases at V and 8 bases at J, leaving 14 bases unmatched. Germline loops: CDR1 MNHEY, CDR2 SVGAGI. In DNA form, the CDR3 reads TGTGCCAGCAGTCTGGCAGGGGGGTTAAGAGGAGGCTACACCTTC. Amino acids: CASSLAGGLRGGYTF.

This chain uses TRBV19 with TRBJ1-5, with a weak D call TRBD1 (5 bases). Looked up from germline, CDR1 is LNHDA and CDR2 is SQIVND (reference sequence). The CDR3 covers 16 residues. Between the trimmed V and J ends, which lost 5 bases and 4 bases, there was a span of 18 bases. The chain's CDR3 is CASSPGVDRENQPQHF. In DNA, the CDR3 is TGTGCCAGTAGTCCAGGAGTAGACAGAGAGAATCAGCCCCAGCATTTT.

The CDR3 spells CAWTQSGTGVSPLHF. The CDR3 DNA reads as TGTGCCTGGACCCAGTCTGGGACAGGGGTTTCACCCCTCCACTTT. The genes are TRBV30 and TRBJ1-6; 10 bases line up with TRBD1. This CDR3 contains 15 residues. J was trimmed by 9 bases and V by 4 bases; bases with no gene match: 9. Germline V gene data show CDR1 as GTSNPN and CDR2 as SVGIG (reference sequence).

The chain employs TRBV6-1 and TRBJ1-3; D call uncertain. Trimming stripped 3 bases from V and 0 bases from J, with 6 bases between. CDR3 size: 14 residues. Per germline, CDR1 MNHNS and CDR2 SASEGT. The CDR3 region is CASSDRLSGNTIYF. CDR3 coding DNA: TGTGCCAGCAGTGACCGGCTCTCTGGAAACACCATATATTTT.

The chain employs TRBV20-1 and TRBJ2-7, with D maybe TRBD2 (5 bases). Germline loops: CDR1 DFQATT, CDR2 SNEGSKA (reference sequence). This CDR3 contains 13 residues. Trimming left V 3 bases short and J 2 bases short, with 11 bases between. CDR3 residues: CSASVGITYEQYF. The CDR3 coding sequence is TGCAGTGCTAGTGTCGGGATTACCTACGAGCAGTACTTC.

The J gene is TRBJ1-5, the V gene TRBV18; D uncertain. V lost 6 bases and J 7 bases, leaving 16 bases between the germline ends. CDR3 length equals 14 residues. Germline V gene data show CDR1 as KGHSH and CDR2 as LQKENI. CDR3 amino acids: CASSQASSGQPQHF. Here the CDR3 DNA reads TGTGCCAGCTCGCAGGCCTCGTCGGGGCAGCCCCAGCATTTT.

This clone was picked up a small number of times. The chain is built from TRBV25-1 and TRBJ1-1; D gene unclear. CDR1 and CDR2 from the germline V gene are MGHDK and SYGVNS. V was pared by 1 base and J by 13 bases, with 16 bases between. The CDR3 contains 13 residues. The CDR3 sequence: CASSELTSTEDFF. The CDR3 DNA follows: TGTGCCAGCAGTGAATTAACGTCTACAGAGGATTTCTTT. Full variable domain (rest looked up from reference TRBV25-1 and TRBJ1-1): EADIYQTPRYLVIGTGKKITLECSQTMGHDKMYWYQQDPGMELHLIHYSYGVNSTEKGDLSSESTVSRIRTEHFPLTLESARPSHTSQYLCASSELTSTEDFFGQGTRLTVV.

The chain recombines TRBV30 with TRBJ2-7; TRBD1 matches 10 bases. With 3 bases clipped from V and 2 bases from J, the junction kept 10 bases outside the gene matches. CDR1 and CDR2 from the germline V gene are GTSNPN and SVGIG (reference sequence). The CDR3 spans 16 residues. The CDR3 loop is CAWSADGTGDPYEQYF. As DNA, the CDR3 is TGTGCCTGGAGCGCGGACGGGACAGGGGATCCCTACGAGCAGTACTTC.

The chain is built from TRBV27 and TRBJ2-7; the D gene is possibly TRBD1 (6 bases). The CDR3 consists of 15 residues. Trimming removed 5 bases from V and 0 bases from J, with 14 bases in between. The V gene's germline CDR1 is MNHEY and CDR2 SMNVEV (reference sequence). CDR3 residues: CASSPRTAASYEQYF. The CDR3 DNA follows: TGTGCCAGCAGTCCCCGGACAGCCGCCTCCTACGAGCAGTACTTC.